The sequence of this TCR beta chain was determined in a study of T cell changes during pregnancy in multiple sclerosis. TCRdb's table, derived via immunoSEQ multiplex PCR, lists solely in-frame clones and lacks some. The repertoire holds approximately 44,000 clones, with approximately 90% as singletons. The CDR3 is 13 residues long. V lost 0 bases, J lost 7 bases, and 8 bases lay in between. Looked up from germline, CDR1 is SGHRS and CDR2 is YFSETQ. The sample consisted of CD4+ T cells from peripheral blood mononuclear cells, taken before pregnancy. This chain joins TRBV5-1 and TRBJ1-5, with no clear D. The TCR sequence derives from a female donor with multiple sclerosis, enrolled in a pregnancy study. CDR3 nucleotide sequence: TGCGCCAGCAGCTTGGGGCTCGGGCAGCCCCAGCATTTT. Amino acids: CASSLGLGQPQHF. Full variable domain (rest looked up from reference TRBV5-1 and TRBJ1-5): KAGVTQTPRYLIKTRGQQVTLSCSPISGHRSVSWYQQTPGQGLQFLFEYFSETQRNKGNFPGRFSGRQFSNSRSEMNVSTLELGDSALYLCASSLGLGQPQHFGDGTRLSIL.